These 16 T cell receptor beta chains were all obtained from the same sample, sequenced in a study of T-cell reconstitution after alpha-beta-depleted transplantation in children. Preparation of the TCRbeta library was carried out with unique molecular identifiers. MiXCR was run by TCRdb on the PCR reads, yielding one entry per CDR3 protein. The profile shows hundreds of thousands of distinct CDR3 sequences, approximately 12% of them singletons. This specimen was PBMCs, mostly from graft donor cells, taken 360 days after TCRalphabeta/CD19-depleted stem cell transplant. These receptors were collected from a male patient younger than 18 who had a stem cell transplant for acute myeloid leukemia, so the T cells may come from the graft donor.

This clonotype was found a few times. This chain links TRBV20-1 with TRBJ2-7; maybe TRBD1 (5 bases). Germline CDR1 is DFQATT and CDR2 is SNEGSKA (reference sequence). This CDR3 is built from 13 residues. The germline V and J ends were trimmed by 3 bases and 1 base, with 10 bases remaining between them. DNA for the CDR3: TGCAGTGCTAGGCAGGGAACTTCCTACGAGCAGTACTTC. It is translated as CSARQGTSYEQYF.

This clonotype was observed a few times. This rearrangement joins TRBV24-1 to TRBJ1-4, with a tentative D call TRBD1 (5 bases). The CDR3 length is 15 residues. Between the trimmed V and J ends, which lost 4 bases and 5 bases, there was a span of 13 bases. In germline, CDR1 is KGHDR, CDR2 SFDVKD. The CDR3, as DNA: TGTGCCACCAGTGACCGGGGGACGGGGAATGAAAAACTGTTTTTT. It codes for CATSDRGTGNEKLFF.

This clonotype turned up a few times. The chain employs TRBV2 and TRBJ2-7; TRBD2 matches 10 bases. The CDR3 has 16 amino acids. The V and J ends lost 11 bases and 1 base, in that order; junction bases with no gene match: 14. The germline V gene has CDR1 SNHLY and CDR2 FYNNEI. CDR3 in amino acids: CALIRLAGEGSYEQYF. The DNA of the CDR3 is TGTGCCTTAATCCGGCTAGCGGGAGAAGGGTCCTACGAGCAGTACTTC.

At least ten counts were recorded for this clonotype. The genes are TRBV25-1 and TRBJ2-1; no clear D gene. The CDR3 loop spans 12 amino acids. V lost 8 bases to trimming and J lost 7 bases, with 12 bases between them. The V gene's germline CDR1 is MGHDK and CDR2 SYGVNS. CDR3 sequence: CASYSFSNEQFF. Here the CDR3 DNA reads TGTGCCAGCTATTCCTTTTCAAATGAGCAGTTCTTC.

This clonotype has more than one count but fewer than ten. V is TRBV20-1 and J is TRBJ2-2; 7 bases line up with TRBD1. Looked up from germline, CDR1 is DFQATT and CDR2 is SNEGSKA (reference sequence). This CDR3 is built from 14 residues. After removal of 4 bases from V and 1 base from J, the junction contained 3 bases not matched to a gene. The CDR3 nucleotides are TGCAGTGCTAATAGACAGGGGAACACCGGGGAGCTGTTTTTT. It translates to CSANRQGNTGELFF.

The rearrangement uses TRBV7-9 and TRBJ2-7; 7 nucleotides agree with TRBD2. This CDR3 has 15 residues. CDR1 SEHNR and CDR2 FQNEAQ come from the germline V gene (reference sequence). V gave up 2 bases and J gave up 3 bases; unmatched junction bases: 7. CDR3 loop: CASSLLLGGVYEQYF. CDR3 sequence (DNA): TGTGCCAGCAGCTTACTACTGGGGGGGGTCTACGAGCAGTACTTC. The variable domain in full, with the rest retrieved from reference TRBV7-9 and TRBJ2-7, is DTGVSQNPRHKITKRGQNVTFRCDPISEHNRLYWYRQTLGQGPEFLTYFQNEAQLEKSRLLSDRFSAERPKGSFSTLEIQRTEQGDSAMYLCASSLLLGGVYEQYFGPGTRLTVT.

The table lists this clonotype with a few counts. The chain uses TRBV29-1 and TRBJ2-2; 12 nucleotides agree with TRBD2. Germline CDR1 is SQVTM and CDR2 is ANQGSEA. CDR3 size: 16 residues. Trimming cost V 4 bases and J 4 bases; bases outside gene matches: 7. The CDR3 loop reads CSVGSGLAGPTGELFF. The CDR3, as DNA: TGCAGCGTTGGATCGGGACTAGCGGGTCCCACCGGGGAGCTGTTTTTT.

A few counts support this clonotype. The chain links TRBV6-4 to TRBJ2-5; 7 bases match TRBD2. Germline lookup yields CDR1 MRHNA and CDR2 SNTAGT. This CDR3 is 15 amino acids long. J was trimmed by 5 bases and V by 3 bases; bases with no gene match: 9. CDR3 protein: CASSERGSQRETQYF. For the CDR3, the DNA is TGTGCCAGCAGTGAACGCGGGAGTCAGAGGGAGACCCAGTACTTC.

This clonotype was observed a few times. The chain couples TRBV5-1 to TRBJ2-7; no definite D call. The V gene's germline CDR1 is SGHRS and CDR2 YFSETQ. Trimming removed 0 bases at V and 2 bases at J, with 12 bases between. This CDR3 has 15 residues. CDR3 sequence: CASSLGTGPAYEQYF. The CDR3 DNA sequence: TGCGCCAGCAGCTTGGGGACCGGCCCAGCCTACGAGCAGTACTTC.

The rearrangement uses TRBV12-5 and TRBJ2-5; no clear D. The CDR3 extends over 15 amino acids. V lost 2 bases and J 2 bases, leaving 12 bases between the germline ends. Germline CDR1 is LGHNT and CDR2 is FRNRAP. This CDR3 is CASGLPQRIQETQYF. The CDR3 nucleotides are TGTGCTAGTGGTTTGCCCCAAAGGATACAAGAGACCCAGTACTTC.

This clonotype has a count of ten or more. This chain joins TRBV28 and TRBJ2-2; no clear D gene. Germline CDR1 MDHEN, CDR2 SYDVKM. The CDR3 is made up of 13 amino acids. Trimming took off 7 bases at V and 2 bases at J, with 8 bases between the two ends. The CDR3 coding sequence is TGTGCCAGCATTGGCGGTAACACCGGGGAGCTGTTTTTT. The encoded protein is CASIGGNTGELFF. Looking up the rest from reference TRBV28 and TRBJ2-2 gives the full variable domain: DVKVTQSSRYLVKRTGEKVFLECVQDMDHENMFWYRQDPGLGLRLIYFSYDVKMKEKGDIPEGYSVSREKKERFSLILESASTNQTSMYLCASIGGNTGELFFGEGSRLTVL.

The chain combines TRBV24-1 with TRBJ2-2; 10 nucleotides agree with TRBD2. The germline V gene encodes CDR1 KGHDR and CDR2 SFDVKD. Trimming removed 6 bases from V and 0 bases from J; junction bases left unmatched: 6. The CDR3 sequence is 17 residues long. The CDR3 loop reads CATSNLLAGPNTGELFF. For the CDR3, the DNA is TGTGCCACCAGTAATCTACTAGCGGGACCGAACACCGGGGAGCTGTTTTTT.

The genes are TRBV18 and TRBJ2-4; tentatively, D is TRBD1 (6 bases). Germline-derived CDR1 and CDR2 are KGHSH and LQKENI. This CDR3 has 17 amino acids. V dropped 2 bases and J dropped 0 bases, with 14 bases sitting between them. CDR3 protein: CASSPNHREIAKNIQYF. The CDR3 coding sequence is TGTGCCAGCTCACCAAACCACAGGGAAATAGCCAAAAACATTCAGTACTTC. Complete variable domain (other parts from reference TRBV18 and TRBJ2-4): NAGVMQNPRHLVRRRGQEARLRCSPMKGHSHVYWYRQLPEEGLKFMVYLQKENIIDESGMPKERFSAEFPKEGPSILRIQQVVRGDSAAYFCASSPNHREIAKNIQYFGAGTRLSVL.

This sequence joins TRBV19 and TRBJ1-1; maybe TRBD1 (5 bases). V lost 3 bases and J 3 bases, leaving 17 bases between the germline ends. CDR1 and CDR2 (germline): LNHDA, SQIVND (reference sequence). This CDR3 comprises 16 residues. DNA of the CDR3: TGTGCCAGTAGTATCCTCGCAGGGAGGAAGGACACTGAAGCTTTCTTT. Its protein product is CASSILAGRKDTEAFF.

This clonotype was found a few times. The J gene is TRBJ2-5, the V gene TRBV29-1; tentative D call: TRBD2 (5 bases). V was pared by 4 bases and J by 4 bases, with 10 bases between. The V gene's germline CDR1 is SQVTM and CDR2 ANQGSEA. This CDR3 contains 12 residues. The CDR3 region is CSVVGGRETQYF. CDR3 coding DNA: TGCAGCGTTGTTGGAGGCAGAGAGACCCAGTACTTC. Complete variable domain (other parts from reference TRBV29-1 and TRBJ2-5): SAVISQKPSRDICQRGTSLTIQCQVDSQVTMMFWYRQQPGQSLTLIATANQGSEATYESGFVIDKFPISRPNLTFSTLTVSNMSPEDSSIYLCSVVGGRETQYFGPGTRLLVL.

The V and J genes are TRBV6-2 or TRBV6-3 and TRBJ2-1, with TRBD2 matching 11 bases. Germline values: CDR1 MNHEY, CDR2 SVGEGT. With 4 bases clipped from V and 4 bases from J, the junction kept 15 bases outside the gene matches. The CDR3 is 19 residues long. The CDR3 sequence is CASSSRGLAELTMYNEQFF. For the CDR3, the DNA is TGTGCCAGCAGTTCAAGGGGACTAGCGGAGCTAACCATGTACAATGAGCAGTTCTTC.